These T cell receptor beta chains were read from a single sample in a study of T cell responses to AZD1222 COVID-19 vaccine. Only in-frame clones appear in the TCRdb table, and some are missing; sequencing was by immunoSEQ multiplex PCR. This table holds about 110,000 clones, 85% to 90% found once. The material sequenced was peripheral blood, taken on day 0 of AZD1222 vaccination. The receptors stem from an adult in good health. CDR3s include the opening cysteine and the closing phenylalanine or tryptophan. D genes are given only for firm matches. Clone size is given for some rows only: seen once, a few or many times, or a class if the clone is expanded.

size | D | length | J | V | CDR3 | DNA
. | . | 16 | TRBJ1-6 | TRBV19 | CASSGAFSSYNSPLHF | TGTGCCAGTAGTGGGGCCTTCAGCTCCTATAATTCACCCCTCCACTTT
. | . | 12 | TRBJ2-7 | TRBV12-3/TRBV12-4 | CASSLSGYEQYF | TGTGCCAGCAGTTTAAGCGGCTACGAGCAGTACTTC
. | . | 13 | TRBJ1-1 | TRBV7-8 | CASSLRDRPEAFF | TGTGCCAGCAGCCTCCGGGACCGACCTGAAGCTTTCTTT
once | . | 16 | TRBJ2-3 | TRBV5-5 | CASSLGNIAAADTQYF | TGTGCCAGCAGCTTGGGAAATATAGCGGCAGCAGATACGCAGTATTTT
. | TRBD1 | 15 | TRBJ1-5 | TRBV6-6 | CASSFRTGSNQPQHF | TGTGCCAGCAGTTTTAGGACAGGGAGCAATCAGCCCCAGCATTTT
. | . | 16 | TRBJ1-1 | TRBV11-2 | CASSLDVIGADTEAFF | TGTGCCAGCAGCCTAGACGTCATCGGGGCTGACACTGAAGCTTTCTTT
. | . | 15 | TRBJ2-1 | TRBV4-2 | CASSHDGYSYNEQFF | TGTGCCAGCAGCCACGACGGGTACTCCTACAATGAGCAGTTCTTC
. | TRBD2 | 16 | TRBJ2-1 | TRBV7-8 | CASSVLAGGPYNEQFF | TGTGCCAGCAGCGTCTTGGCGGGAGGTCCCTACAATGAGCAGTTCTTC
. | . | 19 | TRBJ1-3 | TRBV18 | CASSPRQLQGSLFGNTIYF | TGTGCCAGCTCACCCCGACAGCTGCAGGGCTCCTTATTTGGAAACACCATATATTTT
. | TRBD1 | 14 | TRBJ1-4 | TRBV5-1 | CASSPGQGDEKLFF | TGCGCCAGCAGCCCGGGACAGGGGGATGAAAAACTGTTTTTT
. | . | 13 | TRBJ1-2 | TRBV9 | CASSVDSNYGYTF | TGTGCCAGCAGCGTGGACAGTAACTATGGCTACACCTTC
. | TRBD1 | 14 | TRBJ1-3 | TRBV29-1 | CSARQGVTGNTIYF | TGCAGCGCGAGACAGGGGGTAACTGGAAACACCATATATTTT
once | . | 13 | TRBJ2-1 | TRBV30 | CAWSLRTMGEQFF | TGTGCCTGGAGTTTACGGACAATGGGAGAGCAGTTCTTC
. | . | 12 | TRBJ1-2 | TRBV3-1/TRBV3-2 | CAIQDGYYGYTF | TGTGCCATCCAGGACGGATACTATGGCTACACCTTC
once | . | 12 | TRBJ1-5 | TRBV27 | CASSLVGQPQHF | TGTGCCAGCAGTTTAGTAGGTCAGCCCCAGCATTTT
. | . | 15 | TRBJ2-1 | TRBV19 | CASSTRDFPSPEQFF | TGTGCCAGTAGTACTCGGGATTTCCCGTCTCCTGAGCAGTTCTTC
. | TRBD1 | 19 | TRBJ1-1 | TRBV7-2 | CASSFHSVPGQGLRTEAFF | TGTGCCAGCAGCTTCCACTCGGTACCGGGACAGGGGCTACGAACTGAAGCTTTCTTT
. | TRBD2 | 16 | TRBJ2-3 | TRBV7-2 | CASRAGAGLSTDTQYF | TGTGCCAGCAGGGCAGGAGCGGGACTTAGCACAGATACGCAGTATTTT
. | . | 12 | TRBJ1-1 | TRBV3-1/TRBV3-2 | CASSQAGSEAFF | TGTGCCAGCAGCCAAGCGGGCAGTGAAGCTTTCTTT
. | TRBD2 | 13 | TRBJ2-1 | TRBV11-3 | CASSLDGGRAHFF | TGTGCCAGCAGCTTAGATGGGGGGAGGGCTCATTTCTTC
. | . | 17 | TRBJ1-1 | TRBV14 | CASRGRGNRQVDTEAFF | TGTGCCAGCAGGGGACGGGGAAATCGTCAGGTGGACACTGAAGCTTTCTTT
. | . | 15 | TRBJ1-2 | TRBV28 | CASSLGRGKDYGYTF | TGTGCCAGCAGTTTGGGCCGGGGGAAAGACTATGGCTACACCTTC
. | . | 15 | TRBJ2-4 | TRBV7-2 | CASTSGLAFGDIQYF | TGTGCCAGTACAAGCGGGCTAGCATTCGGTGACATTCAGTACTTC
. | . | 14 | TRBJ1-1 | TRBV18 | CASSPKAGAGVAFF | TGTGCCAGCTCACCAAAGGCAGGGGCAGGAGTAGCTTTCTTT
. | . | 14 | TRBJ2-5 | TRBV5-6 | CASSLLTYQETQYF | TGTGCCAGCAGCTTGCTGACATATCAAGAGACCCAGTACTTC
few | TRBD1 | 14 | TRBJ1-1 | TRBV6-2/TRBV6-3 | CASSQQGMNTEAFF | TGTGCCAGCAGTCAACAGGGGATGAACACTGAAGCTTTCTTT
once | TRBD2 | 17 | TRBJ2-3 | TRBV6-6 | CASSPGVAGLGTDTQYF | TGTGCCAGCAGTCCGGGGGTAGCGGGTCTGGGCACAGATACGCAGTATTTT
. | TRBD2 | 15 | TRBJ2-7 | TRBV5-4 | CASSSKRESVYEQYF | TGTGCCAGCAGTTCGAAGCGGGAGTCCGTCTACGAGCAGTACTTC
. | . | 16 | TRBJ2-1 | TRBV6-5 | CASSYSTSLAYNEQFF | TGTGCCAGCAGTTACTCGACCTCCCTAGCTTACAATGAGCAGTTCTTC
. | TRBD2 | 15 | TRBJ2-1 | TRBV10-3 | CAISDGLAGYNEQFF | TGTGCCATCAGTGATGGACTAGCGGGCTACAATGAGCAGTTCTTC
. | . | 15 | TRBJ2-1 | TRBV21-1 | CASSKVGDSYNEQFF | TGTGCCAGCAGCAAAGTCGGAGACAGTTACAATGAGCAGTTCTTC